The clone carrying this T cell receptor (beta chain) was seen only a few times. No antigen is known for it. The CDR3 runs 13 residues. V dropped 3 bases and J dropped 5 bases, with 9 bases sitting between them. The data derive from a study of T cell repertoires in aging, cancer and after chemotherapy. Rearranged V-D-J TRB sequences were amplified with a mixed TRB-A/B primer pool. One entry per CDR3 protein results from TCRdb running MiXCR on the multiplex PCR reads. This table has 3,000 to 3,500 distinct CDR3 sequences, around 42% appearing once. Peripheral blood genomic DNA, not sorted cells or RNA, was the template. Whole-study results and caveats: Immunological memory after chemotherapy cannot be judged from the repertoire data. Thymic emigration or peripheral T cell expansion may be impaired by lymphoid organ infiltration in hematological cancer. Untreated cancer patients had significantly lower blood TCR diversity than age-matched healthy donors. In each cancer cohort, median generation probability increased across chemotherapy, suggesting thymic output rebounded.

Sequencing used blood. The genes are TRBV12-3 or TRBV12-4 and TRBJ2-3; tentative D call: TRBD1 (5 bases). This TCR came from a human donor with a blood cancer. The DNA of the CDR3 is TGTGCCAGCAGTTTTGGGGCAGGAGATACGCAGTATTTT. As protein: CASSFGAGDTQYF.